This T cell receptor (beta chain) was documented in a study of T cells in Graves' hyperthyroidism and ophthalmopathy. Trimming removed 5 bases from V and 10 bases from J; junction bases left unmatched: 10. This CDR3 is 15 amino acids long. Germline lookup yields CDR1 SGHVS and CDR2 FQNEAQ. From RNA transcripts, TCR beta CDR3 regions were amplified. An initial round of RT-PCR targeting the TCR CDR3 relied on the HTBI primer set. A single record per CDR3 protein comes from TCRdb applying MiXCR to the multiplex PCR reads. This sample has about 610,000 distinct CDR3 sequences, with approximately 16% found just once. Used for diagnoses were clinical symptoms, serum thyroxine and TRAb, thyroid ultrasound and orbital computed tomography. The authors took PBMCs from 9.5 to 10 ml fresh peripheral blood.

J is TRBJ1-6 and V is TRBV7-8; TRBD1 matches 8 bases. The clonotype originates from a woman aged 40 to 55 with Graves' ophthalmopathy. The source material was blood. The CDR3 nucleotides read TGTGCCAGCAGCCCCCAACAGGGGGTCTGGTCACCCCTCCACTTT. It yields the protein CASSPQQGVWSPLHF.